A selection of T cell receptor beta chains follows, all from one sample in a study of T cells after yellow fever vaccination. Each CDR3 protein is one row after TCRdb ran MiXCR on the 5' RACE reads. There are about 360,000 distinct CDR3 sequences in the sample; approximately 6% occur only once, and approximately 16% lies in the top ten. The sample was PBMCs, taken 5 days after the yellow fever booster vaccination. These receptors came from a young man who received the YFV17D yellow fever vaccine. The CDR3 runs from the conserved cysteine through the conserved F or W. Each record gives: J gene, V gene, clone size, D gene, CDR3 protein, CDR3 DNA. A D gene is named only where the DNA matches it firmly. Only some rows state a clone size, as once, few, many or a class for expanded clones.

j_gene: TRBJ1-3
v_gene: TRBV9
abundance: few
d_gene: NA
CDR3aa: CASSVEGTGNTIYF
CDR3nt: TGTGCCAGCAGCGTAGAAGGGACCGGAAACACCATATATTTT

j_gene: TRBJ1-5
v_gene: TRBV11-2
abundance: few
d_gene: NA
CDR3aa: CASSFGEGPQHF
CDR3nt: TGTGCCAGCAGCTTCGGGGAGGGGCCCCAGCATTTT

j_gene: TRBJ2-7
v_gene: TRBV12-3/TRBV12-4
abundance: NA
d_gene: NA
CDR3aa: CASSLLAERREQYF
CDR3nt: TGTGCCAGCAGTTTATTGGCAGAACGGCGCGAGCAGTACTTC

j_gene: TRBJ2-2
v_gene: TRBV19
abundance: NA
d_gene: NA
CDR3aa: CASSTGPTNTGELFF
CDR3nt: TGTGCCAGTAGTACGGGACCGACGAACACCGGGGAGCTGTTTTTT

j_gene: TRBJ2-4
v_gene: TRBV4-2
abundance: many
d_gene: NA
CDR3aa: CASSQADTVAKNIQYF
CDR3nt: TGTGCCAGCAGCCAAGCTGATACTGTAGCCAAAAACATTCAGTACTTC

j_gene: TRBJ2-7
v_gene: TRBV7-2
abundance: many
d_gene: NA
CDR3aa: CASSYIFKGTRDEQYF
CDR3nt: TGTGCCAGCAGTTACATCTTTAAGGGCACAAGGGACGAGCAGTACTTC

j_gene: TRBJ2-2
v_gene: TRBV12-3/TRBV12-4
abundance: many
d_gene: NA
CDR3aa: CASSTPLTPTGELFF
CDR3nt: TGTGCCAGCAGTACCCCGCTCACCCCGACCGGGGAGCTGTTTTTT

j_gene: TRBJ2-7
v_gene: TRBV29-1
abundance: few
d_gene: TRBD2
CDR3aa: CSVAGTSGYEQYF
CDR3nt: TGCAGCGTTGCGGGGACTAGCGGGTACGAGCAGTACTTC

j_gene: TRBJ1-2
v_gene: TRBV20-1
abundance: few
d_gene: NA
CDR3aa: CSARGAVGNYGYTF
CDR3nt: TGCAGTGCTAGGGGGGCAGTAGGGAACTATGGCTACACCTTC

j_gene: TRBJ1-1
v_gene: TRBV20-1
abundance: many
d_gene: NA
CDR3aa: CSARDPGRPEAFF
CDR3nt: TGCAGTGCTAGAGATCCAGGGCGGCCTGAAGCTTTCTTT